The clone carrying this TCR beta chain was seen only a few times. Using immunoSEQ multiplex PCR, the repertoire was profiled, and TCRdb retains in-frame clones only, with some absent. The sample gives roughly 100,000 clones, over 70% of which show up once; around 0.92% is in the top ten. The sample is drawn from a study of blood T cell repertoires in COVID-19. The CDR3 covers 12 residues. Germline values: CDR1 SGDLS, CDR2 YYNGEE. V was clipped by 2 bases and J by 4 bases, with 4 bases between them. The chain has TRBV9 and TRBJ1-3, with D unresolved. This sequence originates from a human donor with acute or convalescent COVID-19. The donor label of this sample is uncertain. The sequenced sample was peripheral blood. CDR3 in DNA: TGTGCCAGCAGCGTCCAAGGAAACACCATATATTTT. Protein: CASSVQGNTIYF.